This TCR beta chain was obtained from a study of T cell responses to AZD1222 COVID-19 vaccine. Study observations and caveats: There were mostly white British donors and more females than males, and clonal diversity was possibly underestimated.

The CDR3 is 14 residues long. Per the germline V gene, CDR1 is MNHEY and CDR2 is SVGAGI. Unmatched junction bases numbered 7, after V lost 4 bases and J lost 5 bases. Using immunoSEQ multiplex PCR, the repertoire was profiled, and TCRdb retains in-frame clones only, with some absent. The sample yields some 120,000 clones, approximately 92% seen once. This clone appeared a single time. Its target is not known. The material was peripheral blood, obtained on day 0 of AZD1222 vaccination. The TCR comes from an adult in good health. This chain links TRBV6-5 with TRBJ2-7, with 8 nucleotides matching TRBD1. CDR3 DNA: TGTGCCAGCAGTTCCTGGACAGGGAGGCACGAGCAGTACTTC. This codes for CASSSWTGRHEQYF.